This TCR beta chain was captured in a study of OX40 agonist ivuxolimab in advanced cancers. Regarding the research as a whole: The costimulatory receptor OX40 (CD134) was targeted by ivuxolimab, a fully human IgG2 agonistic monoclonal antibody. Intravenous ivuxolimab was administered to patients every 2 weeks at six dose levels: 0.01, 0.1, 0.3, 1.5, 3 and 10 mg/kg. Of the approximately 53 patients in dose escalation, about 20 had hepatocellular carcinoma, roughly 15 had melanoma, 9 had renal cell carcinoma and 9 had head and neck cancer. In the dose-escalation cohort, roughly 80% of patients were male, and the mean age was approximately 55 years, with a range of about 23 to 85. Prior anti-PD-1, anti-PD-L1 or anti-CTLA-4 therapy was permitted, and 40% of dose-escalation patients had received checkpoint inhibitors. Three dose-escalation patients achieved partial responses, one with hepatocellular carcinoma and two with cutaneous melanoma. The point of sequencing TCRbeta in the periphery was to test whether ivuxolimab changed TCR sequence diversity and drove clonal T-cell expansion. The paper describes the monotherapy dose-escalation part (N ≈ 51 patients) of the phase I trial of ivuxolimab. Points the paper makes about the study in general: After ivuxolimab, CD8+ T cells had more expanded clones than CD4+ T cells on average. At doses from 0.1 to 3.0 mg/kg, clonal expansion was seen in both CD4+ and CD8+ blood T cells between baseline and week 6. Which antigens the clonally expanded peripheral T cells were specific for was not determined. Low levels of normalized T-cell clonal expansion were also shown by some nonresponding patients. In the 0.1-3.0 mg/kg groups, partial responders were among the patients with the lowest normalized peripheral clonal expansion, particularly in CD8+ T cells.

Genomic DNA was isolated from the sorted cells so that the TCRbeta CDR3 region could be sequenced. TCRbeta CDR3 regions were sequenced using the immunoSEQ Assay. Imported from immuneACCESS, the table was reduced by TCRdb to in-frame sequences with V and J called. These copies leave out some clones; in studies compared against another copy, an unresolved V gene accounts for under half, and the cause of the remainder is not known. The sample table holds tens of thousands of clones, of which 85% to 95% were seen once. The ten largest account for approximately 11% of the sample. Patients with autoimmune disease history or receiving systemic immunosuppression were excluded from the trial. Peripheral blood for TCR sequencing was collected from all dose cohorts at baseline, on cycle 4 day 1, and on cycle 7 day 1. Samples came from an open-label, multicenter, first-in-human phase I dose-escalation trial of ivuxolimab. Adults with locally advanced or metastatic melanoma, renal cell carcinoma, hepatocellular carcinoma or head and neck squamous cell carcinoma were enrolled in the trial. CD4+ and CD8+ T cells were sorted separately from peripheral blood before TCR sequencing.

With respect to this clone: No antigen is known for it. It has no much larger one-base neighbor in the sample; base qualities were not kept.

V is reduced by 3 bases and J by 2 bases, leaving a spacing of 7 bases between them. CDR1 and CDR2 (SGHTA, FQGNSA) derive from the germline V gene. Measured from the cysteine to the phenylalanine, the CDR3 is 14 residues long. Of all the DNA, just the CDR3 is kept, 42 bases in frame from base 1. The receptor chain draws on TRBV7-2 and TRBJ1-4; no D gene can be assigned with confidence. Sample: CD4+ or CD8+ T cells sorted from blood, taken in a trial of the OX40 agonist ivuxolimab. The clonotype was recovered from an adult with an advanced solid tumor such as melanoma, head and neck, liver or kidney cancer. The nucleotides read TGTGCCAGCAGCTTTTGGTGCACTAATGAAAAACTGTTTTTT. Translated, it reads CASSFWCTNEKLFF.